This note documents a single T cell receptor (beta chain) sequence. Germline CDR1 and CDR2: SGDLS and YYNGEE. Unmatched junction bases numbered 1, after V lost 0 bases and J lost 2 bases. This CDR3 is 15 amino acids long. The entry originates in a study of blood T cell repertoires in COVID-19. Overall study: Sources were T cells, B-cell-depleted T cells, or PBMCs; the material itself was cDNA or gDNA.

In the original processing: It was from reference gene primer amplification that nucleated cell counts were estimated. Clones were read by immunoSEQ multiplex PCR, and TCRdb kept only the in-frame ones, dropping some. V, J and clone size were drawn from that table, and D and trimming were deduced from the DNA. The repertoire holds 300,000 or so clones, with roughly 90% as singletons. The origin of this receptor is a young man who had recovered from COVID-19. Sequences were obtained from peripheral blood. The chain carries TRBV9 and TRBJ1-3, with 8 bases identical to TRBD1. The CDR3 DNA sequence: TGTGCCAGCAGCGTAGACAGGGGGACTGGAAACACCATATATTTT. It yields the protein CASSVDRGTGNTIYF.